The rows below give T cell receptor beta chains drawn from one sample of a study of vaccination and CD4 T cells after COVID-19. TCRdb used MiXCR to reprocess the PCR reads, holding one entry per CDR3 protein. In the table there are fewer than 20,000 distinct CDR3 sequences, 50% of which are singletons. Their cognate antigens are unknown. The material sequenced was CD4+ T cells from blood, cultured in vitro. The receptors come from a human donor who had recovered from COVID-19. CDR3s include the opening cysteine and the closing phenylalanine or tryptophan. D genes are given only for firm matches. Not every row has a clone size; where given, it reads once, few, many or a size class.

v_gene: TRBV7-2; j_gene: TRBJ2-3; d_gene: TRBD2; abundance: few; CDR3aa: CASSSGTSGTDTQYF; CDR3nt: TGTGCCAGCAGCTCCGGGACTAGCGGTACAGATACGCAGTATTTT
v_gene: TRBV7-8; j_gene: TRBJ1-1; d_gene: .; abundance: few; CDR3aa: CASSLGLTENTEAFF; CDR3nt: TGTGCCAGCAGCTTAGGCTTGACAGAGAACACTGAAGCTTTCTTT
v_gene: TRBV7-3; j_gene: TRBJ1-1; d_gene: .; abundance: .; CDR3aa: CASSLTMNTEAFF; CDR3nt: TGTGCCAGCAGCTTGACGATGAACACTGAAGCTTTCTTT
v_gene: TRBV7-9; j_gene: TRBJ2-1; d_gene: TRBD2; abundance: .; CDR3aa: CASTSPQLAGGRGEQFF; CDR3nt: TGTGCCAGCACCTCCCCCCAACTAGCGGGAGGGCGAGGTGAGCAGTTCTTC
v_gene: TRBV5-1; j_gene: TRBJ1-6; d_gene: TRBD1; abundance: .; CDR3aa: CASRKTGGYSPLHF; CDR3nt: TGCGCCAGCCGCAAGACAGGGGGTTATTCACCCCTCCACTTT
v_gene: TRBV24-1; j_gene: TRBJ1-5; d_gene: TRBD1; abundance: few; CDR3aa: CATSDPRGGGQPQHF; CDR3nt: TGTGCCACCAGTGACCCGAGAGGGGGCGGTCAGCCCCAGCATTTT
v_gene: TRBV3-1; j_gene: TRBJ1-1; d_gene: .; abundance: .; CDR3aa: CASSQGSSEAFF; CDR3nt: TGTGCCAGCAGCCAGGGAAGCTCTGAAGCTTTCTTT
v_gene: TRBV19; j_gene: TRBJ1-1; d_gene: .; abundance: once; CDR3aa: CASIPQGGANTEAFF; CDR3nt: TGTGCCAGCATCCCTCAAGGAGGGGCCAACACTGAAGCTTTCTTT
v_gene: TRBV27; j_gene: TRBJ1-5; d_gene: .; abundance: .; CDR3aa: CASSRQGGTSNQPQHF; CDR3nt: TGTGCCAGCAGTAGGCAGGGAGGGACGAGCAATCAGCCCCAGCATTTT
v_gene: TRBV28; j_gene: TRBJ1-5; d_gene: .; abundance: few; CDR3aa: CASISANQPQHF; CDR3nt: TGTGCCAGCATTTCCGCCAATCAGCCCCAGCATTTT
v_gene: TRBV2; j_gene: TRBJ1-1; d_gene: TRBD1; abundance: .; CDR3aa: CASSWGTGTEAFF; CDR3nt: TGTGCCAGCAGTTGGGGGACAGGAACTGAAGCTTTCTTT
v_gene: TRBV7-2; j_gene: TRBJ2-7; d_gene: .; abundance: .; CDR3aa: CASSLQITYEQYF; CDR3nt: TGTGCCAGCAGCTTACAGATAACCTACGAGCAGTACTTC
v_gene: TRBV4-2; j_gene: TRBJ1-1; d_gene: TRBD1; abundance: .; CDR3aa: CASSQETRGKTEAFF; CDR3nt: TGTGCCAGCAGCCAAGAAACCAGGGGGAAGACTGAAGCTTTCTTT
v_gene: TRBV7-8; j_gene: TRBJ2-5; d_gene: .; abundance: .; CDR3aa: CASSPRTPGRETQYF; CDR3nt: TGTGCCAGCAGCCCCCGGACTCCGGGGAGGGAGACCCAGTACTTC
v_gene: TRBV20-1; j_gene: TRBJ1-2; d_gene: .; abundance: once; CDR3aa: CSARRKGNYGHTF; CDR3nt: TGCAGTGCTAGGCGCAAGGGAAACTATGGCCACACCTTC
v_gene: TRBV10-1; j_gene: TRBJ1-3; d_gene: .; abundance: few; CDR3aa: CASSADSSGNTIYF; CDR3nt: TGCGCCAGCAGTGCCGACAGCTCTGGAAACACCATATATTTT
v_gene: TRBV30; j_gene: TRBJ2-1; d_gene: .; abundance: .; CDR3aa: CAWSRDWSTRKSYNEQFF; CDR3nt: TGTGCCTGGAGTAGGGACTGGTCTACCCGTAAATCCTACAATGAGCAGTTCTTC
v_gene: TRBV12-3/TRBV12-4; j_gene: TRBJ2-2; d_gene: .; abundance: .; CDR3aa: CASQSGELVGGELFF; CDR3nt: TGTGCCAGCCAATCAGGGGAACTGGTAGGCGGGGAGCTGTTTTTT
v_gene: TRBV20-1; j_gene: TRBJ2-7; d_gene: .; abundance: .; CDR3aa: CSARGGGSPYEQYF; CDR3nt: TGCAGTGCTAGAGGAGGTGGGAGCCCCTACGAGCAGTACTTC
v_gene: TRBV6-4; j_gene: TRBJ2-1; d_gene: TRBD2; abundance: .; CDR3aa: CASSAHQRDQQFF; CDR3nt: TGTGCCAGCAGTGCCCACCAGCGGGACCAGCAGTTCTTC
v_gene: TRBV5-4; j_gene: TRBJ1-6; d_gene: .; abundance: few; CDR3aa: CASSRDPDSGSPLHF; CDR3nt: TGTGCCAGCAGCCGGGACCCCGACAGTGGGTCACCCCTCCACTTT
v_gene: TRBV20-1; j_gene: TRBJ2-6; d_gene: .; abundance: once; CDR3aa: CSARSRTGTIPGANVLTF; CDR3nt: TGCAGTGCTAGATCCCGGACGGGGACAATCCCTGGGGCCAACGTCCTGACTTTC
v_gene: TRBV28; j_gene: TRBJ2-7; d_gene: TRBD2; abundance: .; CDR3aa: CASRPGLASEQYF; CDR3nt: TGTGCCAGCCGACCGGGACTAGCATCCGAGCAGTACTTC
v_gene: TRBV7-2; j_gene: TRBJ2-7; d_gene: .; abundance: .; CDR3aa: CASSLGQGRNEQYF; CDR3nt: TGTGCCAGCAGCTTAGGGCAGGGTAGGAACGAGCAGTACTTC
v_gene: TRBV6-1; j_gene: TRBJ2-7; d_gene: TRBD2; abundance: few; CDR3aa: CASRHTSGRAYEQYF; CDR3nt: TGTGCCAGCAGGCACACTAGCGGGAGGGCGTACGAGCAGTACTTC
v_gene: TRBV7-2; j_gene: TRBJ2-4; d_gene: .; abundance: .; CDR3aa: CASSSRVAKNIQYF; CDR3nt: TGTGCCAGCAGCTCCAGGGTGGCCAAAAACATTCAGTACTTC
v_gene: TRBV2; j_gene: TRBJ1-6; d_gene: TRBD1; abundance: medium-sized; CDR3aa: CASTTGLDSPLHF; CDR3nt: TGTGCCAGCACGACAGGGCTGGATTCACCCCTCCACTTT
v_gene: TRBV12-3/TRBV12-4; j_gene: TRBJ1-2; d_gene: .; abundance: .; CDR3aa: CASTQQNFNYGYTF; CDR3nt: TGTGCCAGCACCCAACAGAATTTCAACTATGGCTACACCTTC
v_gene: TRBV7-2; j_gene: TRBJ2-5; d_gene: .; abundance: .; CDR3aa: CASSFPGADGETQYF; CDR3nt: TGTGCCAGCAGCTTCCCGGGGGCGGACGGAGAGACCCAGTACTTC
v_gene: TRBV6-2/TRBV6-3; j_gene: TRBJ2-5; d_gene: TRBD2; abundance: .; CDR3aa: CASSPGLAGVPGQETQYF; CDR3nt: TGTGCCAGCAGTCCGGGACTAGCGGGAGTTCCCGGCCAAGAGACCCAGTACTTC
v_gene: TRBV6-5; j_gene: TRBJ1-6; d_gene: .; abundance: .; CDR3aa: CASSYSSSNSPLHF; CDR3nt: TGTGCCAGCAGTTACTCCAGTTCAAATTCACCCCTCCACTTT
v_gene: TRBV2; j_gene: TRBJ1-6; d_gene: TRBD1; abundance: .; CDR3aa: CASSAGTGVSPLHF; CDR3nt: TGTGCCAGCAGTGCCGGGACAGGGGTCTCACCCCTCCACTTT
v_gene: TRBV6-5; j_gene: TRBJ2-5; d_gene: TRBD1; abundance: few; CDR3aa: CASSYFGTDQETQYF; CDR3nt: TGTGCCAGCAGTTACTTCGGGACAGACCAAGAGACCCAGTACTTC
v_gene: TRBV10-3; j_gene: TRBJ1-5; d_gene: .; abundance: .; CDR3aa: CAISEGPINQPQHF; CDR3nt: TGTGCCATCAGTGAGGGACCGATTAATCAGCCCCAGCATTTT
v_gene: TRBV5-1; j_gene: TRBJ2-3; d_gene: TRBD2; abundance: .; CDR3aa: CASSLAGGPNTQYF; CDR3nt: TGCGCCAGCAGCTTGGCGGGAGGGCCAAATACGCAGTATTTT
v_gene: TRBV27; j_gene: TRBJ2-7; d_gene: .; abundance: .; CDR3aa: CASSLQGIRYEQYF; CDR3nt: TGTGCCAGCAGTTTACAGGGTATCCGCTACGAGCAGTACTTC
v_gene: TRBV25-1; j_gene: TRBJ1-2; d_gene: .; abundance: once; CDR3aa: CASSEYLDEGYTF; CDR3nt: TGTGCCAGCAGTGAATATCTGGATGAGGGCTACACCTTC
v_gene: TRBV3-1; j_gene: TRBJ2-7; d_gene: .; abundance: .; CDR3aa: CASSGYPYEQYF; CDR3nt: TGTGCCAGCAGCGGTTACCCCTACGAGCAGTACTTC
v_gene: TRBV12-3/TRBV12-4; j_gene: TRBJ2-6; d_gene: .; abundance: .; CDR3aa: CAISPGESGANVLTF; CDR3nt: TGTGCCATTTCCCCGGGGGAATCCGGGGCCAACGTCCTGACTTTC
v_gene: TRBV5-1; j_gene: TRBJ2-5; d_gene: .; abundance: .; CDR3aa: CASSPLGPGKTQYF; CDR3nt: TGCGCCAGCAGCCCGTTAGGGCCAGGGAAGACCCAGTACTTC
v_gene: TRBV6-1; j_gene: TRBJ1-5; d_gene: TRBD1; abundance: .; CDR3aa: CASRGVDRQPQHF; CDR3nt: TGTGCCAGCAGAGGGGTGGACAGGCAGCCCCAGCATTTT
v_gene: TRBV6-1; j_gene: TRBJ2-1; d_gene: .; abundance: few; CDR3aa: CASRPATTSSYNEQFF; CDR3nt: TGTGCCAGCAGGCCCGCGACTACGAGCTCCTACAATGAGCAGTTCTTC
v_gene: TRBV4-1; j_gene: TRBJ1-1; d_gene: .; abundance: .; CDR3aa: CASSQLTGILLDTEAFF; CDR3nt: TGCGCCAGCAGCCAACTTACAGGGATTTTGTTGGACACTGAAGCTTTCTTT
v_gene: TRBV19; j_gene: TRBJ2-3; d_gene: .; abundance: few; CDR3aa: CASSGEGVDTQYF; CDR3nt: TGTGCCAGTAGCGGAGAGGGTGTAGATACGCAGTATTTT
v_gene: TRBV5-1; j_gene: TRBJ1-2; d_gene: TRBD1; abundance: few; CDR3aa: CASSSTGGYGYTF; CDR3nt: TGCGCCAGCAGCTCTACAGGGGGCTATGGCTACACCTTC
v_gene: TRBV12-3/TRBV12-4; j_gene: TRBJ1-3; d_gene: .; abundance: .; CDR3aa: CASSLSSRDSGNTIYF; CDR3nt: TGTGCCAGCAGTTTATCGTCAAGGGATTCTGGAAACACCATATATTTT
v_gene: TRBV10-3; j_gene: TRBJ2-3; d_gene: .; abundance: few; CDR3aa: CAITGQLTDTQYF; CDR3nt: TGTGCCATCACCGGACAGCTCACAGATACGCAGTATTTT
v_gene: TRBV27; j_gene: TRBJ1-6; d_gene: .; abundance: .; CDR3aa: CASSPGHRSSPLHF; CDR3nt: TGTGCCAGCAGTCCAGGACACCGGTCTTCACCCCTCCACTTT
v_gene: TRBV7-3; j_gene: TRBJ1-1; d_gene: .; abundance: .; CDR3aa: CASSWAGGVSPEAFF; CDR3nt: TGTGCCAGCAGCTGGGCGGGGGGCGTTTCGCCTGAAGCTTTCTTT
v_gene: TRBV5-1; j_gene: TRBJ1-2; d_gene: TRBD1; abundance: .; CDR3aa: CASSSGTASGYTF; CDR3nt: TGCGCCAGCAGCTCAGGGACAGCGAGCGGCTACACCTTC
v_gene: TRBV20-1; j_gene: TRBJ1-2; d_gene: .; abundance: few; CDR3aa: CSARGLASFNYGYTF; CDR3nt: TGCAGTGCTAGGGGACTAGCCTCCTTTAACTATGGCTACACCTTC
v_gene: TRBV5-1; j_gene: TRBJ2-5; d_gene: .; abundance: .; CDR3aa: CASSRGRTQETQYF; CDR3nt: TGCGCCAGCAGCAGGGGACGGACCCAAGAGACCCAGTACTTC
v_gene: TRBV29-1; j_gene: TRBJ2-5; d_gene: TRBD1; abundance: .; CDR3aa: CSTSGGQDQTQYF; CDR3nt: TGCAGCACTAGTGGAGGACAGGACCAGACCCAGTACTTC
v_gene: TRBV19; j_gene: TRBJ1-5; d_gene: TRBD1; abundance: few; CDR3aa: CASSIGDSSNQPQHF; CDR3nt: TGTGCCAGTAGTATAGGGGACAGTAGCAATCAGCCCCAGCATTTT
v_gene: TRBV11-2; j_gene: TRBJ2-5; d_gene: TRBD1; abundance: .; CDR3aa: CASSLVRTGFQETQYF; CDR3nt: TGTGCCAGCAGCTTAGTCAGGACAGGGTTCCAAGAGACCCAGTACTTC
v_gene: TRBV20-1; j_gene: TRBJ2-7; d_gene: .; abundance: .; CDR3aa: CSASLPGLTSYEQYF; CDR3nt: TGCAGTGCTAGCCTTCCGGGCCTCACGTCCTACGAGCAGTACTTC
v_gene: TRBV20-1; j_gene: TRBJ2-5; d_gene: TRBD2; abundance: few; CDR3aa: CSARRLAGEETQYF; CDR3nt: TGCAGTGCTAGAAGACTAGCGGGAGAGGAGACCCAGTACTTC
v_gene: TRBV12-3/TRBV12-4; j_gene: TRBJ1-6; d_gene: .; abundance: .; CDR3aa: CASSFSGSPLHF; CDR3nt: TGTGCCAGCAGTTTCAGTGGTTCACCCCTCCACTTT
v_gene: TRBV5-4; j_gene: TRBJ1-2; d_gene: .; abundance: few; CDR3aa: CASSWAGRDDGYTF; CDR3nt: TGTGCCAGCAGCTGGGCAGGGAGAGACGATGGCTACACCTTC
v_gene: TRBV5-1; j_gene: TRBJ1-1; d_gene: .; abundance: few; CDR3aa: CASSPRTENTEAFF; CDR3nt: TGCGCCAGCAGCCCACGGACAGAGAACACTGAAGCTTTCTTT